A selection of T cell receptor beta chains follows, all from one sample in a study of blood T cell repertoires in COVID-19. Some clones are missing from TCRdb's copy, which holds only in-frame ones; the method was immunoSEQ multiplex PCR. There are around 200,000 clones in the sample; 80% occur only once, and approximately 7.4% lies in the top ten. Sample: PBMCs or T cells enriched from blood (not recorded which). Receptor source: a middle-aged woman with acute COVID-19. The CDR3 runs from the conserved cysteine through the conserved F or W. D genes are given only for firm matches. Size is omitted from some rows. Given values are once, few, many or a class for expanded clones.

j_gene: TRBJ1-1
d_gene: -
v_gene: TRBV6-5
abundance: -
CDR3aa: CASSLSGREAFF
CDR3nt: TGTGCCAGCAGTCTAAGTGGGAGGGAAGCTTTCTTT

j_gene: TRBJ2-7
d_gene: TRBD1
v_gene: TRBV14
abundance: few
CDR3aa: CASSLTGDPYEQYF
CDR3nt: TGTGCCAGCAGCCTGACAGGGGACCCCTACGAGCAGTACTTC

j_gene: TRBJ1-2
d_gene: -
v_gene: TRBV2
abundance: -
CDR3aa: CASSVGVNYGYTF
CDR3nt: TGTGCCAGCAGCGTAGGGGTTAACTATGGCTACACCTTC

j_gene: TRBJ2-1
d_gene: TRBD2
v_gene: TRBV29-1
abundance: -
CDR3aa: CSVSSGSYNEQFF
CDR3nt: TGCAGCGTTTCTAGCGGCTCCTACAATGAGCAGTTCTTC

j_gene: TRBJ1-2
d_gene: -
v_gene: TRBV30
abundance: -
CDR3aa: CAWSPPDSSRGYTF
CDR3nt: TGTGCCTGGAGTCCCCCGGACTCTTCAAGGGGCTACACCTTC

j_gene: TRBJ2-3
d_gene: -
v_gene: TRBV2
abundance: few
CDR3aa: CASSEGLAADTQYF
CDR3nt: TGTGCCAGCAGTGAAGGGCTAGCAGCAGATACGCAGTATTTT

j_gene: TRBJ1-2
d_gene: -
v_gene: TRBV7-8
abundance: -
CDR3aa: CASSLERAAGYTF
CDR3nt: TGTGCCAGCAGCTTAGAGAGGGCAGCCGGCTACACCTTC

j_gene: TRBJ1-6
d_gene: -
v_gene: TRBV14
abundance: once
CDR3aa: CASSQDNPSYSYNSPLHF
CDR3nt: TGTGCCAGCAGCCAAGATAACCCCAGTTACTCCTATAATTCACCCCTCCACTTT

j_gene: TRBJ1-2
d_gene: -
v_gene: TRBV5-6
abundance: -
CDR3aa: CASSLQGYGYTF
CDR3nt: TGTGCCAGCAGCTTACAGGGTTACGGCTACACCTTC

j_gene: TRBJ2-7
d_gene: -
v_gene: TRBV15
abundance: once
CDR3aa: CATSSRRTAGEQYF
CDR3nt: TGTGCCACCAGCAGCCGGAGGACAGCAGGCGAGCAGTACTTC

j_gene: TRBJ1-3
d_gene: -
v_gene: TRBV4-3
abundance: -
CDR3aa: CASSQDETTTGNTIYF
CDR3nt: TGCGCCAGCAGCCAAGATGAAACAACTACTGGAAACACCATATATTTT

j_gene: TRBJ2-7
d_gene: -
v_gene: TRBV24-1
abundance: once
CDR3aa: CATSDATGTREQYF
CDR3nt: TGTGCCACCAGTGATGCAACCGGGACAAGGGAGCAGTACTTC

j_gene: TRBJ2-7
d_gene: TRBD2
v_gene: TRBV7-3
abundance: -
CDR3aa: CASSLGLAGAYEQYF
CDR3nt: TGTGCCAGCAGCTTGGGACTAGCGGGAGCCTACGAGCAGTACTTC

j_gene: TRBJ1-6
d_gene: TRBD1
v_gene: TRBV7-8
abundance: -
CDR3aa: CASSLAPQGNSPLHF
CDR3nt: TGTGCCAGCAGCTTAGCTCCACAGGGGAATTCACCCCTCCACTTT

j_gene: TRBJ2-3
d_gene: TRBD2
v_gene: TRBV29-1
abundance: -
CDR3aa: CSVGRESDTQYF
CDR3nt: TGCAGCGTCGGGCGGGAGTCAGATACGCAGTATTTT

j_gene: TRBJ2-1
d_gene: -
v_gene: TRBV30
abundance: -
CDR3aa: CAWSPDRLNEQFF
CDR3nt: TGTGCCTGGAGTCCTGACAGGCTAAATGAGCAGTTCTTC

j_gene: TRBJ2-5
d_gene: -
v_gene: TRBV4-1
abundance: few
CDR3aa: CASSQGRWPETQYF
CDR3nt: TGCGCCAGCAGCCAAGGGAGGTGGCCGGAGACCCAGTACTTC

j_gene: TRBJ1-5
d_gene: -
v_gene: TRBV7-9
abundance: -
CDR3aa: CASSLGSRTHNQPQHF
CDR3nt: TGTGCCAGCAGCTTAGGGTCAAGGACACATAATCAGCCCCAGCATTTT

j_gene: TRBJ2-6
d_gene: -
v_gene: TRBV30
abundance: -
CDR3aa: CAWSTGYSGANVLTF
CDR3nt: TGTGCCTGGAGCACAGGGTACTCTGGGGCCAACGTCCTGACTTTC

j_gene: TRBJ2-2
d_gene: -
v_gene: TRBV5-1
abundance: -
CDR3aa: CASSLPGGNTGELFF
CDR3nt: TGCGCCAGCAGCCTGCCCGGGGGGAACACCGGGGAGCTGTTTTTT

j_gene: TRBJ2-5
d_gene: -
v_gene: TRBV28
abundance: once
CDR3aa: CASSLPAGMETQYF
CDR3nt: TGTGCCAGCAGTCTCCCGGCGGGGATGGAGACCCAGTACTTC

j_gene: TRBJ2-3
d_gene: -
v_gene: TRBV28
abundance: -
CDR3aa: CASSRSDTQYF
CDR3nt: TGTGCCAGCAGCAGATCGGATACGCAGTATTTT

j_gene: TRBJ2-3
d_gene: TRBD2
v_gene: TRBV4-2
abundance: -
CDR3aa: CASSGHGTSGGGPDTQYF
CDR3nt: TGTGCCAGCAGCGGCCACGGGACTAGCGGGGGGGGGCCAGATACGCAGTATTTT

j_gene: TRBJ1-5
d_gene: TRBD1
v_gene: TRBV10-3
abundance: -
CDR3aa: CAISRDRGFSNQPQHF
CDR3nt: TGTGCCATCAGCCGGGACAGGGGGTTTAGCAATCAGCCCCAGCATTTT

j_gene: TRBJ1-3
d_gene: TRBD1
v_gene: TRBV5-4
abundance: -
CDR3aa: CASSLGQGLAGNTIYF
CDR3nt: TGTGCCAGCAGCTTGGGACAGGGGCTTGCCGGAAACACCATATATTTT

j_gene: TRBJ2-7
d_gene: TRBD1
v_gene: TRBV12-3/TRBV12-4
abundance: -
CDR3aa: CASSARGYEQYF
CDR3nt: TGTGCCAGCAGTGCCAGGGGGTACGAGCAGTACTTC

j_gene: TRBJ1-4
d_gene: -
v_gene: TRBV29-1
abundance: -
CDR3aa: CSVVAGSGEKLFF
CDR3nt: TGCAGCGTTGTTGCGGGGAGCGGAGAAAAACTGTTTTTT

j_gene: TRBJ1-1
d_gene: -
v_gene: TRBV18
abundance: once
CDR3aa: CASSPGRYPEAFF
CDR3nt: TGTGCCAGCTCACCGGGGAGATACCCTGAAGCTTTCTTT

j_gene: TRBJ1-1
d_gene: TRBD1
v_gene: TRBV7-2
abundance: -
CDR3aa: CASTWTGGTEAFF
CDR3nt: TGTGCCAGCACCTGGACAGGGGGCACTGAAGCTTTCTTT

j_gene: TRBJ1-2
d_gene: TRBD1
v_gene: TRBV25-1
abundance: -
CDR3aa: CASSGDRDYGYTF
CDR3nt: TGTGCCAGCAGTGGGGACAGGGACTATGGCTACACCTTC

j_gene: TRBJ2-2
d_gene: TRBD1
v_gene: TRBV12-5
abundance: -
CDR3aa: CASAIQGAGELFF
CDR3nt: TGTGCTAGTGCCATACAGGGGGCCGGGGAGCTGTTTTTT

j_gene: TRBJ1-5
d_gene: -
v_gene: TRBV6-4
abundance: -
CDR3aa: CASSERGGGNQPQHF
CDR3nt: TGTGCCAGCAGTGAAAGGGGTGGTGGCAATCAGCCCCAGCATTTT

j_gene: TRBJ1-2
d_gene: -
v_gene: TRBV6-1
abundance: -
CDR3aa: CASSEGRAYGYTF
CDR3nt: TGTGCCAGCAGTGAAGGGCGGGCCTATGGCTACACCTTC

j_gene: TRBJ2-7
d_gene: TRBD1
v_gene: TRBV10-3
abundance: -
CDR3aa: CAIRDRGLRYEQYF
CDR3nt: TGTGCCATCAGGGACAGGGGGCTGAGGTACGAGCAGTACTTC

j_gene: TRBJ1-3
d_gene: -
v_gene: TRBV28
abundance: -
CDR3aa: CASSSLQGLNSGNTIYF
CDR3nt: TGTGCCAGCAGTTCTTTACAGGGACTAAACTCTGGAAACACCATATATTTT

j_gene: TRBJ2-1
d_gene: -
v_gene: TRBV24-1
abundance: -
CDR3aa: CATSDFRQNYNEQFF
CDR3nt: TGTGCCACCAGTGATTTTAGACAGAACTACAATGAGCAGTTCTTC

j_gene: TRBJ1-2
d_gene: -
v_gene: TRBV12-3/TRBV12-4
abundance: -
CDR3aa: CASSLRGDYGYTF
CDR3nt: TGTGCCAGCAGTTTAAGGGGTGACTATGGCTACACCTTC

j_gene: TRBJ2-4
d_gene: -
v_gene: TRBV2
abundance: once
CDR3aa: CASSGGANIQYF
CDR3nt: TGTGCCAGCAGTGGGGGCGCGAACATTCAGTACTTC

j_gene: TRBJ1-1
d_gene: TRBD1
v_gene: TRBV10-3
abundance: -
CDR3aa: CAISETGVNTEAFF
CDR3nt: TGTGCCATCAGTGAGACAGGGGTGAACACTGAAGCTTTCTTT

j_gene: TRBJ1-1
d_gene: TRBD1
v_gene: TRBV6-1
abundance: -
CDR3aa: CASSEGDRVNTEAFF
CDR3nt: TGTGCCAGCAGTGAAGGGGACAGGGTGAACACTGAAGCTTTCTTT

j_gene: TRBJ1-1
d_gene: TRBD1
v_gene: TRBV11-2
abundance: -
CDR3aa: CASSLQGGNTEAFF
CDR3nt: TGTGCCAGCAGCTTACAGGGGGGGAACACTGAAGCTTTCTTT

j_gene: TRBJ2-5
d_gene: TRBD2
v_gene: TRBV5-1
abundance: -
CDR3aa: CASSWGLAGPYQETQYF
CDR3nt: TGCGCCAGCAGCTGGGGACTAGCGGGACCGTACCAAGAGACCCAGTACTTC

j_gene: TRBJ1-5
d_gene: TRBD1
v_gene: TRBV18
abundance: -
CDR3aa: CASSLQGGGNQPQHF
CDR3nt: TGTGCCAGCTCCCTACAGGGGGGTGGCAATCAGCCCCAGCATTTT

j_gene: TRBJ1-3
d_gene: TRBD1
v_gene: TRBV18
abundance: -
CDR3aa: CASSLGQDHNTIYF
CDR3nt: TGTGCCAGCTCACTCGGACAGGATCACAACACCATATATTTT

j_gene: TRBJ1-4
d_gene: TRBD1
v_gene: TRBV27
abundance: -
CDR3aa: CASSLTGNEKLFF
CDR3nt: TGTGCCAGCAGTTTGACAGGGAATGAAAAACTGTTTTTT

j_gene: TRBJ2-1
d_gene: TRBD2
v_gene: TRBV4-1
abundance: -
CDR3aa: CASSQERGYEQFF
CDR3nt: TGCGCCAGCAGCCAGGAGCGGGGATACGAGCAGTTCTTC

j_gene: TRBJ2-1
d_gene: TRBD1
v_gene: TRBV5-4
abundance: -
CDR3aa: CASSPAGQGSHEQFF
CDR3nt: TGTGCCAGCAGCCCTGCGGGACAGGGGTCCCATGAGCAGTTCTTC

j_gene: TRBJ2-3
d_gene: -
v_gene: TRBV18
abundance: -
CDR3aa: CASSPLSGTDTQYF
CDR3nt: TGTGCCAGCTCACCACTTTCAGGGACAGATACGCAGTATTTT